This T cell receptor beta chain stems from a study of T cells after yellow fever vaccination. Points from the study as a whole: Most clones from primary vaccination were detected again post-booster (roughly 95% CD4, 88% CD8).

There are a few counts of this clonotype. Its antigen is currently unknown. Trimming removed 2 bases from V and 0 bases from J, with 13 bases in between. The CDR3 is made up of 15 amino acids. Germline V gene sequence: CDR1 DFQATT, CDR2 SNEGSKA (reference sequence). Making TCR cDNA involved 5'RACE template switching, which added UMIs and a universal primer site. TCRdb analysed the 5' RACE reads with MiXCR anew, one entry per CDR3 protein. This sample yields about 320,000 distinct CDR3 sequences, of which about 6.9% are seen a single time; roughly a sixth belongs to the top ten. The specimen comprised PBMCs, sampled around 45 days after the first yellow fever vaccination. This TCR was sampled from a man younger than 30 who received the YFV17D yellow fever vaccine. The chain couples TRBV20-1 to TRBJ1-1; D unresolved. The CDR3 nucleotides are TGCAGTGCTAGATACCTCAGCTACATGAACACTGAAGCTTTCTTT. Translating gives CSARYLSYMNTEAFF.